The 6 T cell receptor beta chains presented below share a single source sample, sequenced in a study of technical replicates of blood from a few donors. Assay: immunoSEQ multiplex PCR; the TCRdb copy retains only in-frame clones and omits some. Altogether about 59,000 clones are present, approximately 92% being singletons, with the ten largest covering under 5.5%. Sequencing was done on a sample of PBMCs. The receptors derive from a human donor in good health. Some clones in this sample may be carry-over from other donors' samples.

The chain joins TRBV30 to TRBJ1-6, with a weak D call TRBD1 (6 bases). The germline V gene has CDR1 GTSNPN and CDR2 SVGIG (reference sequence). This CDR3 contains 15 residues. The germline V and J ends were trimmed by 5 bases and 0 bases, with 11 bases remaining between them. The CDR3 sequence: CAWGQISSYNSPLHF. The CDR3 nucleotides read TGTGCCTGGGGACAGATAAGCTCCTATAATTCACCCCTCCACTTT.

The V call is TRBV29-1, the J call TRBJ1-1; 7 nucleotides match TRBD1. CDR3 length equals 11 residues. J gave up 5 bases and V 7 bases, and 4 bases lay outside the gene matches. Germline V gene data show CDR1 as SQVTM and CDR2 as ANQGSEA. The CDR3, as DNA: TGCAGCGACGACAGGGAAACTGAAGCTTTCTTT. This encodes CSDDRETEAFF. The variable domain in full, with the rest retrieved from reference TRBV29-1 and TRBJ1-1, is SAVISQKPSRDICQRGTSLTIQCQVDSQVTMMFWYRQQPGQSLTLIATANQGSEATYESGFVIDKFPISRPNLTFSTLTVSNMSPEDSSIYLCSDDRETEAFFGQGTRLTVV.

The chain uses TRBV5-5 and TRBJ2-7; weak D call: TRBD2 (7 bases). Germline V gene data show CDR1 as SGHKS and CDR2 as YYEKEE (reference sequence). Trimming removed 3 bases at V and 0 bases at J, with 19 bases between. CDR3 length: 17 residues. The CDR3 is CASSSPSSRGASYEQYF. CDR3 nucleotides: TGTGCCAGCAGCTCTCCCTCCTCCCGGGGGGCCTCCTACGAGCAGTACTTC.

This chain joins TRBV5-1 and TRBJ2-7, with D possibly being TRBD1 (6 bases). Trimming stripped 4 bases from V and 7 bases from J, with 15 bases between. The germline CDR1 and CDR2 sequences are SGHRS and YFSETQ. The CDR3 consists of 13 residues. In DNA form, the CDR3 reads TGCGCCAGCAGCCGGGACACCTTCGGGGAGCAGTACTTC. The encoded protein is CASSRDTFGEQYF.

The V call is TRBV10-3, the J call TRBJ1-2; maybe TRBD1 (5 bases). This CDR3 region has 17 residues. With 3 bases removed from V and 1 base from J, the gap between germline ends came to 18 bases. In germline, CDR1 is ENHRY, CDR2 SYGVKD. The CDR3 DNA reads TGTGCCATCAGTGAAGACGGCAGGGCCAGGATTAACTATGGCTACACCTTC. It is translated as CAISEDGRARINYGYTF.

V and J are TRBV6-1 and TRBJ1-6; 7 bases line up with TRBD1. CDR1 is MNHNS and CDR2 is SASEGT in the germline V gene. Losses at the gene ends were 7 bases for V and 5 bases for J; bases not matched to a gene: 8. The CDR3 is 15 residues long. The CDR3 reads CASIRQGRDNSPLHF. The CDR3, as DNA: TGTGCCAGCATTCGACAGGGAAGGGATAATTCACCCCTCCACTTT.